These 24 T cell receptor beta chains were sequenced from one sample in a study of molecular identifiers for immune sequencing clone quantification (dated by TCRdb to between 2017 and 2018). Receptor libraries were prepared by PCR. For sequencing, a NextSeq 500 was employed. The public reads were reanalyzed by TCRdb: fastp trimming at Q25, MiXCR alignment, in-frame beta chains only. Rows merge per CDR3 protein into single entries with the most common DNA and genes. This sample comprises some 40,000 distinct CDR3 sequences, approximately 24% of them detected only once. The ten biggest clones cover around 0.97% of the sample. Input material: naive CD8+ T cells from blood, with Jurkat cell RNA spiked in. According to the study, the label for this sample's cell subset or site signals: FACS-sorted CD8+CD4-CCR7+CD45RA+ naive T cells. The origin of the receptors is a human donor in good health. Some libraries in this study had Jurkat cell RNA spiked in.

The CDR3 here is CASSYSMGVRGETQYF. The CDR3, as DNA: TGTGCCAGCAGTTACTCGATGGGAGTTAGGGGTGAGACCCAGTACTTC. V usage is TRBV6-5 and J usage is TRBJ2-5; tentatively, D is TRBD1 or TRBD2 (5 bases each). Germline V gene data show CDR1 as MNHEY and CDR2 as SVGAGI. The ends were cut back, 0 bases at V and 5 bases at J, with 16 bases in the middle. CDR3 length equals 16 residues.

On this clonotype itself: Since a much larger clone is just one base distant, this may be a read error. In DNA form, the CDR3 reads TGCGCCAGCAGCCAAGATCTTCGGGACGGGTACGAGCAGTACTTC. Translating gives CASSQDLRDGYEQYF. The rearrangement links TRBV4-1 to TRBJ2-7; either TRBD1 or TRBD2 may fit D (5 bases each). Germline CDR1 MGHRA, CDR2 YSYEKL. Trimming took 0 bases from V and 4 from J, leaving 13 bases between them. CDR3 size: 15 residues.

Note on this clonotype: The junction and the germline gene differ at one end; a read error may be behind it. The chain uses TRBV12-3 or TRBV12-4 and TRBJ2-7, with D maybe TRBD2 (5 bases). This CDR3 is 14 amino acids long. The CDR3 region has the DNA TGTGCCGGCAGTTTAGCGCGGGCAGCCTACAAGCAGTACTTC. Residues: CAGSLARAAYKQYF.

This clonotype was seen repeatedly, ten times or more. The rearrangement joins TRBV7-2 to TRBJ2-1; TRBD2 matches 9 bases. The CDR3 totals 13 residues. V shed 5 bases, J shed 8 bases, and the junction held 4 bases outside the gene matches. Per germline, CDR1 SGHTA and CDR2 FQGNSA. CDR3 amino acids: CASSPAGGYEQFF. The DNA of the CDR3 is TGTGCCAGCAGCCCCGCGGGGGGGTATGAGCAGTTCTTC.

This clonotype was recorded at least ten times. The rearrangement uses TRBV5-1 and TRBJ2-1, with TRBD1 matching 10 bases. This CDR3 is built from 15 residues. Per germline, CDR1 SGHRS and CDR2 YFSETQ. V trimming: 1 base; J trimming: 7 bases; junction bases outside the gene matches: 5. This CDR3 reads CASSLQGTGVNEQFF. DNA for the CDR3: TGCGCCAGCAGCTTGCAGGGGACAGGGGTTAATGAGCAGTTCTTC.

In the case of this clonotype: Mismatch with germline at one junction end may stem from a read error. V gene TRBV10-1 combines with J gene TRBJ2-1; D ambiguous. Germline V gene sequence: CDR1 WNHNN, CDR2 SYGVQD (reference sequence). The CDR3 runs 14 residues. The CDR3 coding sequence is TGCGCCAGCCGTGAGGCATGGAGCTACAATGAGCAGTTCTTC. This sequence encodes CASREAWSYNEQFF.

This clonotype was recorded many times. The V and J genes are TRBV7-9 and TRBJ2-7, with 9 bases fitting TRBD2. The CDR3 sequence is 11 residues long. V lost 4 bases to trimming and J lost 12 bases; unmatched junction nucleotides: 4. Germline CDR1 and CDR2: SEHNR and FQNEAQ (reference sequence). The CDR3 DNA is TGTGCCAGCAGCTCCGGGACTAGCTGGTACTTC. Translating it yields CASSSGTSWYF.

Of note for this clonotype: Possible read error: a much larger clone is one base away. This chain links TRBV11-2 with TRBJ2-2; possible D gene TRBD1, 6 bases. The V gene's germline CDR1 is SGHAT and CDR2 FQNNGV. The CDR3 has 16 residues. With 4 bases removed from V and 3 bases from J, the gap between germline ends came to 15 bases. This CDR3 reads CASSSLRGSDTGELFF. The DNA of the CDR3 is TGTGCCAGCAGCTCCTTAAGGGGGAGTGACACCGGGGAGCTGTTTTTT.

This clonotype has ten or more counts. The V and J genes are TRBV4-3 and TRBJ2-2, with D unclear. Germline V gene data show CDR1 as LGHNA and CDR2 as YSLEER. V gave up 0 bases and J gave up 6 bases, with 11 bases separating them. This CDR3 has 15 amino acids. CDR3 sequence reads: CASSQEHWAPGELFF. For the CDR3, the DNA is TGCGCCAGCAGCCAAGAGCACTGGGCCCCCGGGGAGCTGTTTTTT.

The gene calls are TRBV4-2 and TRBJ1-5, with a tentative D call TRBD1 (5 bases). The CDR3 is made up of 14 amino acids. With 1 base removed from V and 7 bases from J, the gap between germline ends came to 11 bases. Germline V gene lookup returns CDR1 LGHNA and CDR2 YNFKEQ. This chain's CDR3 is CASSQGGAGQPQHF. CDR3 coding DNA: TGTGCCAGCAGCCAAGGAGGGGCGGGGCAGCCCCAGCATTTT.

The gene calls are TRBV14 and TRBJ1-1, with 8 bases aligning to TRBD1. Germline CDR1 and CDR2: SGHDN and FVKESK. CDR3 length: 14 residues. The V and J ends lost 6 bases and 5 bases, in that order; junction bases with no gene match: 8. CDR3 DNA: TGTGCCAGCAGTCTGGACAGGGTGGGAACTGAAGCTTTCTTT. It yields the protein CASSLDRVGTEAFF.

As regards this clonotype: The germline gene is not matched at one end of the junction; a read error may be the cause. V and J are TRBV7-9 and TRBJ2-2; possible D gene TRBD2, 6 bases. The CDR3 runs to 16 residues. Germline V gene lookup returns CDR1 SEHNR and CDR2 FQNEAQ (reference sequence). This CDR3 reads CAVPWTIPPGTGELSF. The CDR3 bases are TGTGCCGTCCCTTGGACTATACCCCCAGGAACCGGGGAGCTGTCTTTT.

Regarding this clonotype: This clone may be a read error of a much larger clone one base away. The rearrangement uses TRBV9 and TRBJ2-3, with a possible D match to TRBD2 (5 bases). Germline lookup yields CDR1 SGDLS and CDR2 YYNGEE. V was cut by 4 bases and J by 6 bases, with 15 bases left in between. The CDR3 extends over 14 amino acids. The CDR3 coding sequence is TGTGCCAGCAGCCGGGTTGGGAGAGCTGATACGCAGTATTTT. This translates into CASSRVGRADTQYF.

In this sample, this clonotype turned up many times. The chain joins TRBV27 to TRBJ2-1; D ambiguous. The CDR3 covers 13 residues. The germline V gene has CDR1 MNHEY and CDR2 SMNVEV (reference sequence). V lost 3 bases, J lost 6 bases, and 9 bases lay in between. CDR3 sequence: CASSLLAGNEQFF. CDR3 in DNA: TGTGCCAGCAGTTTGTTAGCTGGCAATGAGCAGTTCTTC.

With regard to this clonotype: One junction end does not reproduce the germline sequence, and a read error may be involved. This chain uses TRBV4-1 with TRBJ1-5; D perhaps matches TRBD1 (5 bases). CDR3 length: 14 amino acids. CDR1 and CDR2 from the germline V gene are MGHRA and YSYEKL. CDR3 DNA: TGCGCCCGCAGCCTCTACCCCAGGGCTCAGCCCCAGCATTTT. It is translated as CARSLYPRAQPQHF.

As for this clonotype: It may be a read error: a sequence one base away is much more abundant. The rearrangement joins TRBV6-5 to TRBJ2-7; the D gene could be TRBD1 or TRBD2 (5 bases each). Germline values: CDR1 MNHEY, CDR2 SVGAGI. V was pared by 6 bases and J by 9 bases, with 15 bases between. The CDR3 is made up of 12 amino acids. CDR3: CASSPGPLGQYF. The CDR3, as DNA: TGTGCCAGCAGCCCGGGACCTCTCGGGCAGTACTTC.

This clonotype was counted many times. The chain links TRBV4-1 to TRBJ2-3, with D unresolved. The germline V gene encodes CDR1 MGHRA and CDR2 YSYEKL. V shed 4 bases and J shed 4 bases, with 12 bases lying between them. The CDR3 is 14 residues long. The CDR3 reads CASSPHEWSDTQYF. The CDR3 DNA reads as TGCGCCAGCAGCCCTCATGAGTGGTCAGATACGCAGTATTTT.

This clonotype came up many times. J is TRBJ2-3 and V is TRBV20-1, with D possibly TRBD1 on 6 matching bases. The V end was cut by 0 bases, the J end by 12 bases, with 13 bases between. Germline V CDR1 and CDR2: DFQATT, SNEGSKA (reference sequence). The CDR3 is 12 amino acids. CDR3 amino acids: CSAREGQGNQYF. CDR3 coding DNA: TGCAGTGCTAGAGAAGGGCAGGGGAATCAGTATTTT.

This clonotype was counted ten times or more. The genes are TRBV28 and TRBJ2-3; TRBD2 matches at 12 bases. This CDR3 is 17 amino acids long. Germline CDR1 reads MDHEN; CDR2 reads SYDVKM. V shed 5 bases and J 9 bases; nucleotides not matched to a gene: 15. The CDR3 sequence is CASSSTLAGGPEDTQYF. CDR3 nucleotides: TGTGCCAGCAGTAGTACGCTAGCGGGAGGGCCGGAGGACACGCAGTATTTT.

This clonotype has a count of ten or more. The chain is built from TRBV4-2 and TRBJ2-7; D call uncertain. Germline lookup yields CDR1 LGHNA and CDR2 YNFKEQ. The CDR3 runs 13 residues. V lost 2 bases to trimming and J lost 5 bases, with 10 bases between them. In nucleotides, the CDR3 is TGTGCCAGCAGCCAACCGGGCGGCCACGAGCAGTACTTC. Translation: CASSQPGGHEQYF.

To note about this clonotype: The junction departs from germline at one end; a sequencing error may be responsible. The V gene is TRBV7-9, the J gene TRBJ2-4, with a weak D call TRBD2 (6 bases). The CDR3 sequence is 16 residues long. Germline-derived CDR1 and CDR2 are SEHNR and FQNEAQ (reference sequence). CDR3 DNA sequence: TGTGCCAGCAGCTCCGCAACGGGGGAAGCCGAAAACATTCAGTACTTC. Protein product: CASSSATGEAENIQYF.

This clonotype appeared a few times. DNA for the CDR3: TGCGCCAGCAGCCAAGATGCGGAATCGGGGCTAGCGGGGGAAGAGACCCAGTACTTC. It is translated as CASSQDAESGLAGEETQYF. The chain combines TRBV4-1 with TRBJ2-5; 10 positions match TRBD2. CDR1 and CDR2 (germline): MGHRA, YSYEKL. The ends lost 0 bases at V and 3 bases at J; junction bases unmatched: 13. This CDR3 has 19 residues.

Turning to this clonotype: A junction end diverges from the germline sequence, so it may reflect a read error. The chain is built from TRBV5-4 and TRBJ1-2; D possibly corresponds to TRBD1 (6 bases). The CDR3 length is 17 residues. Germline V gives CDR1 SGHNT, CDR2 YYREEE (reference sequence). CDR3 sequence: CASSPWGPATPFYGSPF. In nucleotides, the CDR3 is TGTGCCAGCAGCCCCTGGGGGCCCGCAACCCCCTTCTATGGCTCCCCCTTC.

At least ten counts were recorded for this clonotype. The rearrangement links TRBV12-3 or TRBV12-4 to TRBJ2-3; D might be TRBD2 (5 bases). V lost 5 bases and J lost 3, with 9 bases in between. There are 13 residues in the CDR3. In DNA, the CDR3 is TGTGCCAGCAGTACCAGCGGAACAGATACGCAGTATTTT. This sequence encodes CASSTSGTDTQYF.